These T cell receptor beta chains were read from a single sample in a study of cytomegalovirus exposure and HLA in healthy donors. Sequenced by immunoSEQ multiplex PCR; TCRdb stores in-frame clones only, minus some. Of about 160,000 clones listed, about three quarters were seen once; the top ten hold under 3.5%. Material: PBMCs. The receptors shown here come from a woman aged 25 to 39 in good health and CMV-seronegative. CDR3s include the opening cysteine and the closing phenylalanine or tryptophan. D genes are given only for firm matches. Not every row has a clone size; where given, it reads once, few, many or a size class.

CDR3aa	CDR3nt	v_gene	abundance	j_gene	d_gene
CASVTTPTDTQYF	TGTGCCAGCGTAACGACTCCCACAGATACGCAGTATTTT	TRBV7-2	.	TRBJ2-3	.
CASSFVFEAGPTYEQYF	TGTGCCAGCAGCTTTGTTTTTGAGGCAGGGCCCACCTACGAGCAGTACTTC	TRBV7-9	.	TRBJ2-7	.
CATQTANYGYTF	TGTGCCACCCAAACAGCTAACTATGGCTACACCTTC	TRBV6-5	.	TRBJ1-2	.
CASRPGILPQHF	TGTGCCAGCCGACCAGGGATACTGCCCCAGCATTTT	TRBV28	.	TRBJ1-5	.
CASSVAGWGSGNTGELFF	TGTGCCAGCAGCGTAGCGGGGTGGGGTAGCGGAAACACCGGGGAGCTGTTTTTT	TRBV9	.	TRBJ2-2	.
CAMTGELNTGELFF	TGTGCCATGACAGGGGAGTTGAACACCGGGGAGCTGTTTTTT	TRBV7-2	.	TRBJ2-2	TRBD1
CASSQEQSAQPQHF	TGCGCCAGCAGCCAAGAACAGTCTGCTCAGCCCCAGCATTTT	TRBV4-1	few	TRBJ1-5	.
CASSARDRTEAFF	TGTGCCAGCAGCGCCCGCGACAGGACTGAAGCTTTCTTT	TRBV9	.	TRBJ1-1	.
CASSLGAGNQPQHF	TGTGCCAGCAGCTTGGGTGCAGGCAATCAGCCCCAGCATTTT	TRBV5-6	few	TRBJ1-5	.
CASTPGRGRNGPQHF	TGTGCCAGTACCCCCGGGCGGGGGAGGAATGGGCCCCAGCATTTT	TRBV19	.	TRBJ1-5	.
CASSFNYGTVNEKLFF	TGTGCCAGCAGTTTCAACTACGGGACAGTCAATGAAAAACTGTTTTTT	TRBV6-6	.	TRBJ1-4	TRBD1
CASSKSGQGAGNQPQHF	TGTGCCAGTAGTAAGTCGGGACAGGGTGCGGGAAATCAGCCCCAGCATTTT	TRBV19	.	TRBJ1-5	TRBD1
CASSLSTDTQYF	TGTGCCAGCAGCCTCAGTACAGATACGCAGTATTTT	TRBV11-1	.	TRBJ2-3	.
CASSWAGGVHEQYF	TGTGCCAGCAGCTGGGCAGGGGGTGTCCACGAGCAGTACTTC	TRBV28	.	TRBJ2-7	TRBD1
CSSSLEQAGYTF	TGTTCCAGCAGCTTAGAACAGGCGGGCTACACCTTC	TRBV7-9	.	TRBJ1-2	.
CASSLGGGGAPLNYGYTF	TGTGCCAGCAGCTTAGGGGGAGGGGGGGCACCCTTGAACTATGGCTACACCTTC	TRBV7-2	few	TRBJ1-2	.
CASANGGYNEQFF	TGTGCCAGCGCAAATGGGGGGTACAATGAGCAGTTCTTC	TRBV9	.	TRBJ2-1	.
CASSEGSSTDTQYF	TGTGCCAGCAGCGAGGGCAGCAGCACAGATACGCAGTATTTT	TRBV7-8	.	TRBJ2-3	.
CASSSDPGSKNIQYF	TGCGCCAGCAGCTCTGACCCAGGCTCCAAAAACATTCAGTACTTC	TRBV5-1	.	TRBJ2-4	.
CAWSRPVEGIYGYTF	TGTGCCTGGAGTCGACCCGTGGAGGGGATCTATGGCTACACCTTC	TRBV30	.	TRBJ1-2	.
CASSPTQGANSPLHF	TGTGCCAGCAGCCCGACACAGGGGGCTAACTCACCCCTCCACTTT	TRBV7-6	.	TRBJ1-6	TRBD1
CASSDRVAGNTIYF	TGTGCCAGCAGTGATCGAGTTGCTGGAAACACCATATATTTT	TRBV2	.	TRBJ1-3	.
CASSRRGSQGGETQYF	TGCGCCAGCAGCCGTCGTGGTTCACAGGGGGGAGAGACCCAGTACTTC	TRBV4-3	.	TRBJ2-5	TRBD1
CASSSAHSGRAGEQYF	TGTGCCAGCAGTTCGGCCCATAGCGGGAGGGCGGGTGAGCAGTACTTC	TRBV28	.	TRBJ2-7	TRBD2
CASSSSSGGYEQYF	TGTGCCAGCAGCTCAAGTAGCGGGGGGTACGAGCAGTACTTC	TRBV13	few	TRBJ2-7	TRBD2
CAWTSSVNTGELFF	TGTGCCTGGACCTCTAGCGTTAACACCGGGGAGCTGTTTTTT	TRBV30	.	TRBJ2-2	.
CASSSTQNSNQPQHF	TGTGCCAGCAGTTCGACACAGAATAGCAATCAGCCCCAGCATTTT	TRBV6-5	.	TRBJ1-5	.
CASSVSSGRINEQYF	TGTGCCAGCAGTGTTTCTAGCGGGAGGATAAACGAGCAGTACTTC	TRBV2	.	TRBJ2-7	TRBD2
CASSFRLAGGRNEQFF	TGTGCCAGCAGCTTCCGACTAGCGGGGGGGCGCAATGAGCAGTTCTTC	TRBV5-4	.	TRBJ2-1	TRBD2
CAYGTGVLNEQFF	TGTGCATACGGGACAGGGGTTCTCAATGAGCAGTTCTTC	TRBV30	.	TRBJ2-1	TRBD1
CATTWGEETQYF	TGCGCCACCACTTGGGGGGAAGAGACCCAGTACTTC	TRBV10-1	.	TRBJ2-5	.
CASSSTGTGGYEQYF	TGTGCCAGCAGCTCCACCGGGACAGGGGGCTACGAGCAGTACTTC	TRBV7-9	.	TRBJ2-7	TRBD1
CASSYMYEQYF	TGTGCCAGCAGTTATATGTACGAGCAGTACTTC	TRBV6-5	.	TRBJ2-7	.
CASSPDSGEKLFF	TGTGCCAGCAGCCCCGACTCCGGCGAAAAACTGTTTTTT	TRBV9	few	TRBJ1-4	.
CASMNTTGYTDTQYF	TGTGCCAGCATGAACACCACAGGGTACACAGATACGCAGTATTTT	TRBV2	few	TRBJ2-3	.
CASSSTGDQPQHF	TGTGCCAGCAGCTCGACAGGGGATCAGCCCCAGCATTTT	TRBV7-2	.	TRBJ1-5	TRBD1
CASSQGFRANPHEKLFF	TGCGCCAGCAGCCAAGGTTTCCGAGCGAACCCTCATGAAAAACTGTTTTTT	TRBV4-3	few	TRBJ1-4	.
CASSPLSGGYNSPLHF	TGTGCCAGCAGTCCCCTCTCAGGGGGCTATAATTCACCCCTCCACTTT	TRBV27	.	TRBJ1-6	TRBD1
CASSQESTGGSYEQYF	TGCGCCAGCAGCCAAGAATCGACGGGAGGAAGCTACGAGCAGTACTTC	TRBV4-3	.	TRBJ2-7	TRBD2
CASRTGNGYTF	TGCGCCAGCAGGACAGGGAATGGCTACACCTTC	TRBV5-1	.	TRBJ1-2	TRBD1
CASSLDSGSYEQYF	TGTGCCAGCAGTTTAGACAGCGGGAGTTACGAGCAGTACTTC	TRBV27	.	TRBJ2-7	TRBD2
CASSQSGLVYEQYF	TGCGCCAGCAGTCAATCGGGACTAGTCTACGAGCAGTACTTC	TRBV23-1	.	TRBJ2-7	TRBD2
CASSYSGGYNQPQHF	TGTGCCAGCAGTTATTCAGGAGGGTACAATCAGCCCCAGCATTTT	TRBV6-6	.	TRBJ1-5	.
CASRTGLAGPYYEQYF	TGTGCCAGCAGGACGGGACTAGCGGGGCCCTATTACGAGCAGTACTTC	TRBV2	.	TRBJ2-7	TRBD2
CASSYYIEAFF	TGTGCCAGCAGCTACTACATTGAAGCTTTCTTT	TRBV7-9	few	TRBJ1-1	.
CASSLKWLGGDTQYF	TGTGCCAGCAGTTTAAAGTGGCTTGGCGGAGATACGCAGTATTTT	TRBV27	.	TRBJ2-3	.
CASSPGTSQVGETQYF	TGCGCCAGCAGCCCGGGGACTAGCCAAGTCGGAGAGACCCAGTACTTC	TRBV5-1	.	TRBJ2-5	TRBD2
CASSITGGGGNQPQHF	TGTGCCAGTAGTATCACAGGGGGGGGCGGCAATCAGCCCCAGCATTTT	TRBV19	.	TRBJ1-5	TRBD1